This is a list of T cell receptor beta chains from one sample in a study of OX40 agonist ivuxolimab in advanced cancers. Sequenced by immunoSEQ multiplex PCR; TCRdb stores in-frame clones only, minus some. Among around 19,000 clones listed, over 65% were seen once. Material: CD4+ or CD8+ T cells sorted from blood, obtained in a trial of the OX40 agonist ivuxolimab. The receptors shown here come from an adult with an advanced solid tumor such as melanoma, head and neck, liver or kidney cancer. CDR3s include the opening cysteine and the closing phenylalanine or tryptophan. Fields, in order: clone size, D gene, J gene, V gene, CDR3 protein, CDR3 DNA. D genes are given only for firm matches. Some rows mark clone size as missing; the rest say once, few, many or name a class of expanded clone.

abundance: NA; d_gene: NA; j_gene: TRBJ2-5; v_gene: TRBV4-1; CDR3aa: CASSYRERQETQYF; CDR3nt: TGCGCCAGCAGCTATAGGGAGAGGCAAGAGACCCAGTACTTC
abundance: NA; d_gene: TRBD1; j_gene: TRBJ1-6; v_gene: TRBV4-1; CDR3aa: CASTKGQGAGNSPLHF; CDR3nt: TGCGCCAGCACGAAGGGACAGGGGGCAGGGAATTCACCCCTCCACTTT
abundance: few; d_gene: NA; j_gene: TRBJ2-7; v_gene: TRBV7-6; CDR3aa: CASSLGSAYEQYF; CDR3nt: TGTGCCAGCAGCTTAGGGTCGGCCTACGAGCAGTACTTC
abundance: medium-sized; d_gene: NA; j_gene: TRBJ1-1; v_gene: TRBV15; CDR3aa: CATSRGDGVRSEAFF; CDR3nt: TGTGCCACCAGCAGAGGCGATGGGGTAAGGAGTGAAGCTTTCTTT
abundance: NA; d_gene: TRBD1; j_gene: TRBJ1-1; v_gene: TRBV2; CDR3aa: CASREGTGGRWRAFF; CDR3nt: TGTGCCAGCAGGGAAGGGACAGGGGGCCGGTGGCGAGCTTTCTTT
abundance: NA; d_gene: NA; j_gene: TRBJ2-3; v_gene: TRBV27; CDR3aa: CASSYGSAPDTQYF; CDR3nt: TGTGCCAGCAGTTACGGGAGCGCCCCAGATACGCAGTATTTT
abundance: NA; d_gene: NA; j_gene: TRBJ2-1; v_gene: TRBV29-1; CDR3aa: CSVEGDNEQFF; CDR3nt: TGCAGCGTTGAAGGAGACAATGAGCAGTTCTTC
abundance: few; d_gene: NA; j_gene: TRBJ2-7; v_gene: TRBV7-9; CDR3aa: CASSLGRSPHEQYF; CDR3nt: TGTGCCAGCAGCTTAGGCCGGAGTCCCCACGAGCAGTACTTC
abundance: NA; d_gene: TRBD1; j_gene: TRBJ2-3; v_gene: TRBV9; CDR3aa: CASSTPNTSPGQGSDTQYF; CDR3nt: TGTGCCAGCAGCACTCCTAATACTTCCCCGGGACAGGGATCAGATACGCAGTATTTT
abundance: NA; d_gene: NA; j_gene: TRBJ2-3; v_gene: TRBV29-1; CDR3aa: CSVDGPGSTDTQYF; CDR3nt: TGCAGCGTTGATGGGCCAGGGAGTACAGATACGCAGTATTTT
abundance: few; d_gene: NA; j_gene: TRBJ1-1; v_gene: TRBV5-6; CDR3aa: CASSLGGKTFF; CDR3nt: TGTGCCAGCAGCTTGGGGGGAAAAACTTTCTTT
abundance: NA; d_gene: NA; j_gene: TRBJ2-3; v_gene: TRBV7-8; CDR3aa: CASSHGGHNTDTQYF; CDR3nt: TGTGCCAGCAGTCACGGGGGGCACAACACAGATACGCAGTATTTT
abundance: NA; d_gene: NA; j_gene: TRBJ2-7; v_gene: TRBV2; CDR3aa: CASSDVGSSYEQYF; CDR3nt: TGTGCCAGCAGTGACGTGGGGAGCTCCTACGAGCAGTACTTC
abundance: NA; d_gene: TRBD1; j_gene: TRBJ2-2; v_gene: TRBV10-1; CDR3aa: CASSEGDRDTGELFF; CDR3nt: TGCGCCAGCAGTGAGGGGGACAGGGACACCGGGGAGCTGTTTTTT
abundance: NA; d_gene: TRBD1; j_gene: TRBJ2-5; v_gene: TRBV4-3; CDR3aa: CASSQGTGHQETQYF; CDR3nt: TGCGCCAGCAGCCAAGGGACAGGGCACCAAGAGACCCAGTACTTC
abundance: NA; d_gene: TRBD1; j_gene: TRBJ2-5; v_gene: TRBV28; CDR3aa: CASRPIPGQEETQYF; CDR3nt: TGTGCCAGCAGACCCATCCCGGGACAGGAAGAGACCCAGTACTTC
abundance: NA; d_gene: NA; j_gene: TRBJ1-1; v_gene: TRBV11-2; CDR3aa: CASSLDPGNTEAFF; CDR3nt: TGTGCCAGCAGCTTAGATCCCGGAAACACTGAAGCTTTCTTT
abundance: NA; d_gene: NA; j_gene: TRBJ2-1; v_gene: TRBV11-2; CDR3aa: CASSWASSEQFF; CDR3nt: TGTGCCAGCAGCTGGGCTAGCAGTGAGCAGTTCTTC
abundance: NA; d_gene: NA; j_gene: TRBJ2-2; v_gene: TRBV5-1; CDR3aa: CASSFGIQGFTGELFF; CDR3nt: TGCGCCAGCAGCTTCGGGATACAGGGATTCACCGGGGAGCTGTTTTTT
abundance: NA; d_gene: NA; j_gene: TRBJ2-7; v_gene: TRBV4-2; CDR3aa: CASSQGGTTGFPYEQYF; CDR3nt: TGTGCCAGCAGCCAAGGGGGCACTACGGGATTTCCCTACGAGCAGTACTTC
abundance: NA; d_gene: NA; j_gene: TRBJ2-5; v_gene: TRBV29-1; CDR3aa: CSVDTSALQETQYF; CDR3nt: TGCAGCGTTGATACGTCGGCCTTGCAAGAGACCCAGTACTTC
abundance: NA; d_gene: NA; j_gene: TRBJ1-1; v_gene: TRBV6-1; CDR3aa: CASSERGSEAFF; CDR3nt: TGTGCCAGCAGTGAAAGGGGTAGTGAAGCTTTCTTT
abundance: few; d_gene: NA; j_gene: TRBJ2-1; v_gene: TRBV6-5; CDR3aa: CASSLAVTGEQFF; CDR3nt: TGTGCCAGCAGTTTAGCGGTGACCGGTGAGCAGTTCTTC
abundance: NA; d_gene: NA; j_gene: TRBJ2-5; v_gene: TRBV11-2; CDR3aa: CASSLEPEGQLQETQYF; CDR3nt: TGTGCCAGCAGCTTAGAGCCGGAGGGACAGCTCCAAGAGACCCAGTACTTC
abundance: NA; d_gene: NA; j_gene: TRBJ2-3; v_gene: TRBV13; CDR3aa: CASSDGQGLAGTDTQYF; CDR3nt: TGTGCCAGCAGCGACGGACAGGGACTAGCTGGCACAGATACGCAGTATTTT
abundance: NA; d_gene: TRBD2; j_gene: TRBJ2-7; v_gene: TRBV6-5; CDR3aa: CASSGGGYEQYF; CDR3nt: TGTGCCAGCAGCGGGGGGGGGTACGAGCAGTACTTC
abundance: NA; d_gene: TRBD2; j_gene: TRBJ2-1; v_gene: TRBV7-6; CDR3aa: CASSPRLAGGYSDEQFF; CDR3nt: TGTGCCAGCAGCCCACGACTAGCGGGAGGGTACTCGGATGAGCAGTTCTTC
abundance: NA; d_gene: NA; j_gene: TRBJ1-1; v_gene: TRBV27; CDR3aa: CASSELTDTMNTEAFF; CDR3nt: TGTGCCAGCAGCGAACTTACAGACACTATGAACACTGAAGCTTTCTTT
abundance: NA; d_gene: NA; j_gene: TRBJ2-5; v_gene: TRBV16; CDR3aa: CASSHPRGQETQYF; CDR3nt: TGTGCCAGCAGCCACCCCCGGGGCCAAGAGACCCAGTACTTC
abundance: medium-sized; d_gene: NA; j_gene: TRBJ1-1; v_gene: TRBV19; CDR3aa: CASSIRNTEAFF; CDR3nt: TGTGCCAGTAGTATTAGAAACACTGAAGCTTTCTTT
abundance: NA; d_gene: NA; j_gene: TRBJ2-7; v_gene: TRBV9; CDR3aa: CASSVEGQSSYEQYF; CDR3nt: TGTGCCAGCAGCGTAGAGGGACAAAGCTCCTACGAGCAGTACTTC
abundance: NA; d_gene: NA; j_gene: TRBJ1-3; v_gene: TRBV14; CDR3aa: CASSLDSGNTIYF; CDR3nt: TGTGCCAGCAGCTTGGATTCTGGAAATACCATATATTTT
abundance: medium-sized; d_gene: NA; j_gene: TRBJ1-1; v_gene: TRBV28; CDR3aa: CASSLWGGTEAFF; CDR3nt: TGTGCCAGCAGTTTATGGGGGGGAACTGAAGCTTTCTTT
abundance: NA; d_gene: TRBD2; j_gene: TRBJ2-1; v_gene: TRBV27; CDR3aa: CASSLSSGRANYNEQFF; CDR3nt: TGTGCCAGCAGTTTAAGTAGCGGGAGAGCTAACTACAATGAGCAGTTCTTC
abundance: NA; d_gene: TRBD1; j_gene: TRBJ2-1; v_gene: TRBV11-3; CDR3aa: CASSTGGRSYNEQFF; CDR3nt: TGTGCCAGCAGCACAGGGGGCCGCTCCTACAATGAGCAGTTCTTC
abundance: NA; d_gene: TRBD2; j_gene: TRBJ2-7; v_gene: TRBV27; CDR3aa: CASSGLADPYEQYF; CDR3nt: TGTGCCAGCAGCGGACTAGCGGACCCCTACGAGCAGTACTTC
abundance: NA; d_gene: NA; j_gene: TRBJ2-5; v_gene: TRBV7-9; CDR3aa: CASSPPTTGRGQETQYF; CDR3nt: TGTGCCAGCAGTCCACCGACGACAGGCCGCGGCCAAGAGACCCAGTACTTC
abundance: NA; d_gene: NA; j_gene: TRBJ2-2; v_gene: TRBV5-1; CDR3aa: CASSFPGQDTGELFF; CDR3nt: TGCGCCAGCAGCTTTCCGGGACAAGACACCGGGGAGCTGTTTTTT
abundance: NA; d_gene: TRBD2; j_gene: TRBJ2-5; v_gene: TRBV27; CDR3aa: CASTGSGQETQYF; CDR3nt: TGTGCCAGCACGGGTAGCGGGCAAGAGACCCAGTACTTC
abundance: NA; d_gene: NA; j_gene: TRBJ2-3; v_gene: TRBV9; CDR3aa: CASSVAQVSGDTQYF; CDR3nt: TGTGCCAGCAGCGTAGCACAAGTATCAGGGGATACGCAGTATTTT
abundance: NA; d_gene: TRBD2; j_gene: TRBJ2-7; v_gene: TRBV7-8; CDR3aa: CASSWGSGSAGNEQYF; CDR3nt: TGTGCCAGCAGCTGGGGTAGCGGGAGTGCTGGAAACGAGCAGTACTTC
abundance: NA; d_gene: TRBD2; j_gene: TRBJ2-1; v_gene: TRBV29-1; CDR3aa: CSARAGTTYNEQFF; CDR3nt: TGCAGCGCCAGAGCCGGGACTACCTACAATGAGCAGTTCTTC
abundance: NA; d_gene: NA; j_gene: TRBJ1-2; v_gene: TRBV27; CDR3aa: CASSLGGDIYGYTF; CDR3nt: TGTGCCAGCAGCCTAGGAGGGGACATCTATGGCTACACCTTC
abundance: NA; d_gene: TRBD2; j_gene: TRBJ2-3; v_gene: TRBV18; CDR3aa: CASSPYAGVVIGTDTQYF; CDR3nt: TGTGCCAGCTCACCCTATGCGGGAGTAGTGATAGGCACAGATACGCAGTATTTT
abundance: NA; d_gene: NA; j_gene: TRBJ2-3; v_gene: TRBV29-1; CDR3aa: CSVEAGALWDTQYF; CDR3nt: TGCAGCGTTGAAGCCGGGGCCCTCTGGGATACGCAGTATTTT
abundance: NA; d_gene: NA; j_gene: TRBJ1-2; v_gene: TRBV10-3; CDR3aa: CAISESKGLYGYTF; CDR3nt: TGTGCCATCAGTGAGTCGAAGGGTCTATATGGCTACACCTTC
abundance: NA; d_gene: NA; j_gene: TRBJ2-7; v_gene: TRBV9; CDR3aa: CASSESPWDEQYF; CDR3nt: TGTGCCAGCAGCGAGAGCCCCTGGGACGAGCAGTACTTC
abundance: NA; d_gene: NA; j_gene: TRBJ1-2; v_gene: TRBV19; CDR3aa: CASMGEALSGYGYTF; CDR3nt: TGTGCCAGTATGGGGGAGGCCCTCTCTGGCTATGGCTACACCTTC
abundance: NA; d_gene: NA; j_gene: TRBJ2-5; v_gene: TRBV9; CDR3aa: CASSVGKGGGQETQYF; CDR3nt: TGTGCCAGCAGCGTAGGGAAGGGTGGGGGCCAAGAGACCCAGTACTTC
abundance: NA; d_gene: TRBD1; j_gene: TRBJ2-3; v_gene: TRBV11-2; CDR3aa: CASSLTGQVTDTQYF; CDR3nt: TGTGCTAGCAGCTTAACGGGACAGGTCACAGATACGCAGTATTTT
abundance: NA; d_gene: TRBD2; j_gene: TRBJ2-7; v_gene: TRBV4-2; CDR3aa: CASSQVQGGSTYEQYF; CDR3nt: TGTGCCAGCAGCCAAGTCCAGGGCGGGAGTACGTACGAGCAGTACTTC
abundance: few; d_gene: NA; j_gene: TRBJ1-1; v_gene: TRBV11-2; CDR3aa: CASSPIQLNTEAFF; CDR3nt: TGTGCCAGCAGCCCGATACAGTTGAACACTGAAGCTTTCTTT
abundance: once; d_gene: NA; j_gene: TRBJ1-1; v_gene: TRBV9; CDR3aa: CASSPRQGEANTEAFF; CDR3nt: TGTGCCAGCAGCCCGCGGCAGGGTGAAGCGAACACTGAAGCTTTCTTT
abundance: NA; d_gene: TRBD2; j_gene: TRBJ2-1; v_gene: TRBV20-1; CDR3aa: CSAKLAGEQFF; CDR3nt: TGCAGTGCTAAACTAGCGGGAGAGCAGTTCTTC
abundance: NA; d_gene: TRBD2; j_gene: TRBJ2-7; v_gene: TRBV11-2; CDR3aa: CASSFGTSGTDEQYF; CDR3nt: TGTGCCAGCAGCTTCGGGACTAGCGGGACAGACGAGCAGTACTTC